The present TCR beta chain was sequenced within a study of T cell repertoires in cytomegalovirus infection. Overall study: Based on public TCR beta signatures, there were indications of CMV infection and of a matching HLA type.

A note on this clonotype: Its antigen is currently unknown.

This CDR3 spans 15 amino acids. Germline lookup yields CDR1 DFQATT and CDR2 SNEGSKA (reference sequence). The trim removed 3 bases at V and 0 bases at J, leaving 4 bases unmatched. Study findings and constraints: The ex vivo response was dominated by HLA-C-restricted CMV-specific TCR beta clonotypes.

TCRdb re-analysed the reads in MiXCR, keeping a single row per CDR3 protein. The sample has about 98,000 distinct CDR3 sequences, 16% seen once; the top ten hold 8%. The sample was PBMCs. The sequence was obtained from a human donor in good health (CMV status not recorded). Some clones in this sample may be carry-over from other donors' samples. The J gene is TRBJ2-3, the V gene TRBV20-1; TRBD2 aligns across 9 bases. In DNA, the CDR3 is TGCAGTGCTAGTCGACTAGCGGCAAGCACAGATACGCAGTATTTT. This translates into CSASRLAASTDTQYF.